Each of the 19 T cell receptor beta chains below was sequenced from the same sample in a study of blood T cell repertoires in COVID-19. Assay used: immunoSEQ multiplex PCR; TCRdb lists only in-frame clones, some missing. The table includes about 180,000 clones, roughly 86% detected once. The sequencing sample was made of peripheral blood. These receptors originate from a woman aged 25 to 45 with active or convalescent COVID-19.

The V gene is TRBV6-6, the J gene TRBJ1-6; 7 nucleotides line up with TRBD1. Germline V gives CDR1 MNHNY, CDR2 SVGAGI (reference sequence). The junction had 9 bases not matched to a gene; V was cut back by 5 bases and J by 8 bases. The CDR3 has 15 residues. The CDR3 nucleotides read TGTGCCAGCAGTCGAGAGACAGGGAATGATTCACCCCTCCACTTT. Translation gives CASSRETGNDSPLHF.

CDR3 amino acids: CASSFSRDINYGYTF. The CDR3 DNA reads TGTGCCAGCAGTTTTTCCCGGGACATTAACTATGGCTACACCTTC. The J gene is TRBJ1-2, the V gene TRBV27; D possibly corresponds to TRBD1 (6 bases). V lost 3 bases to trimming and J lost 1 base, with 12 bases between them. The length of the CDR3 is 15 residues. Germline V lookup: CDR1 MNHEY, CDR2 SMNVEV (reference sequence).

The rearrangement joins TRBV5-4 to TRBJ1-1; D gene uncertain. The V end lost 0 bases, the J end lost 1 base, and 7 bases lay between the germline ends. The CDR3 contains 14 residues. Germline lookup yields CDR1 SGHNT and CDR2 YYREEE (reference sequence). In DNA form, the CDR3 reads TGTGCCAGCAGCTTGGACATTGGGAACACTGAAGCTTTCTTT. The encoded protein is CASSLDIGNTEAFF.

This clone turned up a few times. Other DNA sequences within the sample encode an identical CDR3. The rearrangement links TRBV12-3 or TRBV12-4 to TRBJ1-6; 9 nucleotides agree with TRBD1. The CDR3 has 13 amino acids. Trimming removed 6 bases from V and 10 bases from J; junction bases left unmatched: 4. CDR3 protein: CASSGQGHSPLHF. CDR3 nucleotides: TGTGCCAGCAGCGGACAGGGGCACTCACCCCTCCACTTT.

The chain has TRBV12-5 and TRBJ2-1; 13 positions agree with TRBD2. J gave up 6 bases and V 6 bases, and 5 bases lay outside the gene matches. Germline lookup yields CDR1 LGHNT and CDR2 FRNRAP. The CDR3 length is 15 residues. The CDR3 DNA is TGTGCTAGTGGCCGCGGACTAGCGGGAGCCAATGAGCAGTTCTTC. Translated: CASGRGLAGANEQFF.

The chain employs TRBV7-2 and TRBJ1-2, with a weak D call TRBD1 (5 bases). Germline V CDR1 and CDR2: SGHTA, FQGNSA. V lost 5 bases and J lost 3, with 10 bases in between. The CDR3 covers 13 residues. The CDR3 spells CASSLQGDYGYTF. CDR3 bases: TGTGCCAGCAGCCTCCAGGGTGACTATGGCTACACCTTC.

The chain is built from TRBV18 and TRBJ2-7; D is unclear. Trimming pared 1 base from V and 0 bases from J, leaving 10 bases between. CDR1 is KGHSH, CDR2 LQKENI, per germline. CDR3 length: 15 residues. CDR3 region: CASSPLSRSSYEQYF. For the CDR3, the DNA is TGTGCCAGCTCACCACTAAGTAGGAGCTCCTACGAGCAGTACTTC.

CDR3 sequence (DNA): TGTGCCAGCAGCTTCAGGGACACCCGCAATCAGCCCCAGCATTTT. It codes for CASSFRDTRNQPQHF. This chain uses TRBV3-1 (or the pseudogene TRBV3-2) with TRBJ1-5, with D perhaps TRBD1 (6 bases). Between the trimmed V and J ends, which lost 5 bases and 2 bases, there was a span of 13 bases. This CDR3 contains 15 residues. From germline, CDR1 is LGHDT and CDR2 YNNKEL (reference sequence).

The V and J genes are TRBV4-2 and TRBJ2-1, with 14 bases identical to TRBD2. V lost 2 bases, J lost 3 bases, and 3 bases stayed unmatched. The CDR3 contains 17 residues. Germline values: CDR1 LGHNA, CDR2 YNFKEQ. CDR3 nucleotide sequence: TGTGCCAGCAGCCAAATGGGGACTAGCGGGAGCTACAATGAGCAGTTCTTC. It specifies CASSQMGTSGSYNEQFF.

The chain combines TRBV5-1 with TRBJ1-3, with 7 bases lining up with TRBD1. Germline V lookup: CDR1 SGHRS, CDR2 YFSETQ. The CDR3 has 15 residues. V lost 2 bases and J lost 4; bases outside the gene matches: 6. CDR3 sequence: CASSFGQAGGNTIYF. DNA for the CDR3: TGCGCCAGCAGCTTCGGACAGGCGGGAGGAAACACCATATATTTT.

The V call is TRBV7-9, the J call TRBJ2-1; no definite D call. Trimming took 10 bases from V and 10 from J, leaving 5 bases between them. The CDR3 is made up of 8 amino acids. The germline V gene encodes CDR1 SEHNR and CDR2 FQNEAQ (reference sequence). Written as DNA, the CDR3 is TGTGCCATTCCAGAGCAGTTCTTC. Its translation: CAIPEQFF.

CDR3: CASSLPGQDTEAFF. In DNA, the CDR3 is TGTGCCAGCAGCTTGCCTGGACAGGACACTGAAGCTTTCTTT. The chain recombines TRBV5-5 with TRBJ1-1, with 7 bases matching TRBD1. With V trimmed by 1 base and J by 3 bases, 3 bases remained unmatched. CDR3 length: 14 residues. Germline V gene data show CDR1 as SGHKS and CDR2 as YYEKEE (reference sequence).

The chain carries TRBV2 and TRBJ2-2, with a weak D call TRBD2 (5 bases). Trimming pared 4 bases from V and 0 bases from J, leaving 9 bases between. This CDR3 spans 15 amino acids. Looked up from germline, CDR1 is SNHLY and CDR2 is FYNNEI. Written as DNA, the CDR3 is TGTGCCAGCAGTGGGCCGGGAACGAACACCGGGGAGCTGTTTTTT. It translates to CASSGPGTNTGELFF. Full variable domain (remainder filled in from reference TRBV2 and TRBJ2-2): EPEVTQTPSHQVTQMGQEVILRCVPISNHLYFYWYRQILGQKVEFLVSFYNNEISEKSEIFDDQFSVERPDGSNFTLKIRSTKLEDSAMYFCASSGPGTNTGELFFGEGSRLTVL.

This chain uses TRBV5-4 with TRBJ2-1, with 11 positions matching TRBD2. Losses at the gene ends were 4 bases for V and 3 bases for J; bases not matched to a gene: 3. Germline loops: CDR1 SGHNT, CDR2 YYREEE (reference sequence). The CDR3 contains 15 residues. CDR3: CASSEGTSGYNEQFF. The CDR3 DNA is TGTGCCAGCAGCGAGGGGACTAGCGGCTACAATGAGCAGTTCTTC.

The chain carries TRBV18 and TRBJ2-3, with D possibly being TRBD1 (6 bases). The CDR3 runs to 17 residues. V gave up 2 bases and J gave up 2 bases, with 17 bases separating them. Germline values: CDR1 KGHSH, CDR2 LQKENI. CDR3: CASSPRGKSDSTDTQYF. CDR3 sequence (DNA): TGTGCCAGCTCACCAAGGGGGAAGAGCGACTCCACAGATACGCAGTATTTT.

The V gene is TRBV28, the J gene TRBJ1-2; 8 positions agree with TRBD1. The CDR3 consists of 14 residues. Germline trimming cut 10 bases from V and 3 bases from J; bases unmatched to any gene: 10. Germline CDR1 reads MDHEN; CDR2 reads SYDVKM. CDR3 loop: CATILRGRDYGYTF. The CDR3 nucleotides read TGTGCCACCATTCTCAGGGGGCGGGACTATGGCTACACCTTC.

The rearrangement joins TRBV27 to TRBJ2-7, with 8 bases matching TRBD2. The CDR3 contains 22 residues. Per the germline V gene, CDR1 is MNHEY and CDR2 is SMNVEV (reference sequence). The V segment lost 6 bases and the J segment 4 bases; nucleotides outside the gene matches: 32. The CDR3 loop is CASSRAGLGKTDQAGDLYEQYF. The CDR3 nucleotides read TGTGCCAGCAGCCGAGCGGGGTTAGGTAAAACCGATCAAGCGGGAGACTTGTACGAGCAGTACTTC.

The rearrangement uses TRBV30 and TRBJ1-2; D is ambiguous. Between the trimmed V and J ends, which lost 0 bases and 8 bases, there was a span of 10 bases. The CDR3 totals 12 residues. Germline loops: CDR1 GTSNPN, CDR2 SVGIG (reference sequence). In DNA, the CDR3 is TGTGCCTGGAGTGTAGTTTTGGGCGGCTACACCTTC. Amino acid sequence: CAWSVVLGGYTF.

The chain carries TRBV7-8 and TRBJ1-6, with TRBD1 identical over 9 bases. The CDR3 extends over 18 amino acids. V lost 2 bases, J lost 0 bases, and 5 bases stayed unmatched. Germline values: CDR1 SGHVS, CDR2 FQNEAQ. The CDR3 sequence is CASSLPQTGGSYNSPLHF. The CDR3 region has the DNA TGTGCCAGCAGCTTACCACAGACAGGGGGCTCCTATAATTCACCCCTCCACTTT.